This T cell receptor beta chain was identified during a study of T cells in localized non-small cell lung cancer. Study results and limitations: Patients showing higher blood T cell density tended to see longer overall survival. Adjacent lung tissue had a median roughly 52 of the top 100 clones found in the tumor.

Germline V lookup: CDR1 LNHDA, CDR2 SQIVND (reference sequence). This CDR3 spans 15 amino acids. Trimming took 6 bases from V and 4 from J; bases not matched to a gene: 9. This clone was observed once. Its antigen remains unknown. Assay: immunoSEQ multiplex PCR; the TCRdb copy retains only in-frame clones and omits some. The sample has tens of thousands of clones, roughly 91% seen once. This TCR came from a woman aged 40 to 75 with stage I lung adenocarcinoma. The chain links TRBV19 to TRBJ2-5, with 9 bases aligning to TRBD1. Sequencing used peripheral blood, obtained before any cancer treatment. This chain's CDR3 is CASRARTGVPETQYF. For the CDR3, the DNA is TGTGCCAGTAGGGCGAGGACAGGGGTGCCAGAGACCCAGTACTTC.